The 24 T cell receptor beta chains in this list originate from one sample, sequenced in a study of shared clonotypes between healthy human individuals. Naivety among CD8 cells was defined by CD45RO negativity and positive CCR7 selection, thereby excluding terminally differentiated effector memory CD45RA+ cells. Sequencing used immunoSEQ multiplex PCR; TCRdb keeps in-frame clones, though not all of them. The table records 600,000 or so clones, roughly 98% of them present only once. Sequenced sample: naive CD8+ T cells sorted from blood. These receptors were collected from a man younger than 45 in good health.

This chain links TRBV5-6 with TRBJ2-3; D gene uncertain. Germline V gene sequence: CDR1 SGHDT, CDR2 YYEEEE. This CDR3 is 14 amino acids long. V lost 3 bases, J lost 0 bases, and 8 bases lay in between. The CDR3, as DNA: TGTGCCAGCAGCTACATGTCTAGCACAGATACGCAGTATTTT. Protein product: CASSYMSSTDTQYF. The entire variable domain, with the rest obtained from reference TRBV5-6 and TRBJ2-3, is as follows: DAGVTQSPTHLIKTRGQQVTLRCSPKSGHDTVSWYQQALGQGPQFIFQYYEEEERQRGNFPDRFSGHQFPNYSSELNVNALLLGDSALYLCASSYMSSTDTQYFGPGTRLTVL.

This sequence joins TRBV11-2 and TRBJ2-7; D unresolved. Trimming removed 8 bases at V and 9 bases at J, with 17 bases between. Germline CDR1 reads SGHAT; CDR2 reads FQNNGV. The CDR3 has 12 amino acids. CDR3 sequence reads: CASRTIHFGQYF. CDR3 coding DNA: TGTGCCAGCCGAACCATTCACTTCGGGCAGTACTTC.

The chain employs TRBV13 and TRBJ2-1; 7 bases are a match to TRBD2. Germline-derived CDR1 and CDR2 are PRHDT and FYEKMQ (reference sequence). The CDR3 totals 16 residues. Germline trimming cut 3 bases from V and 4 bases from J; bases unmatched to any gene: 9. CDR3 sequence (DNA): TGTGCCAGCAGCTTTAGAGGCGGGAGTATGTACAATGAGCAGTTCTTC. This sequence encodes CASSFRGGSMYNEQFF. The whole variable domain, filled in from reference TRBV13 and TRBJ2-1, reads AAGVIQSPRHLIKEKRETATLKCYPIPRHDTVYWYQQGPGQDPQFLISFYEKMQSDKGSIPDRFSAQQFSDYHSELNMSSLELGDSALYFCASSFRGGSMYNEQFFGPGTRLTVL.

The J gene is TRBJ2-7, the V gene TRBV29-1; weak D call: TRBD1 (6 bases). This CDR3 is 14 amino acids long. Germline V gene data show CDR1 as SQVTM and CDR2 as ANQGSEA. With 6 bases removed from V and 1 base from J, the gap between germline ends came to 16 bases. The CDR3 here is CSVLQGNGSYEQYF. DNA for the CDR3: TGCAGCGTCCTACAGGGTAACGGGTCCTACGAGCAGTACTTC.

V usage is TRBV7-9 and J usage is TRBJ1-1; 7 nucleotides agree with TRBD1. V shed 5 bases and J 6 bases; nucleotides not matched to a gene: 3. The CDR3 runs 12 residues. From germline, CDR1 is SEHNR and CDR2 FQNEAQ (reference sequence). CDR3 nucleotides: TGTGCCAGCAGCCGGACAGGTGCTGAAGCTTTCTTT. Residues: CASSRTGAEAFF.

The chain is built from TRBV29-1 and TRBJ2-5, with D unresolved. The better agreement between TRBJ2-7 and the DNA end casts doubt on the J call. Per germline, CDR1 SQVTM and CDR2 ANQGSEA. The CDR3 has 16 amino acids. CDR3 DNA: TGCAGCGTTGAAGACTGGAGACACACGAACTCCTACGAGCAGTACTTC. Its protein is CSVEDWRHTNSYEQYF.

This sequence joins TRBV11-3 and TRBJ2-2; 9 bases are shared with TRBD1. CDR1 is SGHNT and CDR2 is YENEEA in the germline V gene. The CDR3 consists of 14 residues. V gave up 5 bases and J gave up 7 bases; unmatched junction bases: 5. CDR3 nucleotide sequence: TGTGCCAGCAGCCAACAGGGGGCCGGCGGGGAGCTGTTTTTT. This encodes CASSQQGAGGELFF.

CDR3 nucleotide sequence: TGTGCCAGCAGCTATAAGCGGGGGCCCTCTAGCACAGATACGCAGTATTTT. Its translation is CASSYKRGPSSTDTQYF. The V call is TRBV11-3, the J call TRBJ2-3, with 8 bases that match TRBD2. The CDR3 length is 17 residues. The germline gives CDR1 SGHNT, CDR2 YENEEA. V shed 4 bases, J shed 0 bases, and the junction held 9 bases outside the gene matches.

This sequence joins TRBV27 and TRBJ2-7; a possible D gene is TRBD2 (6 bases). Germline CDR1 MNHEY, CDR2 SMNVEV (reference sequence). The V end lost 3 bases, the J end lost 3 bases, and 12 bases lay between the germline ends. The CDR3 runs 14 residues. CDR3 sequence reads: CASSFGGTFYEQYF. The CDR3 nucleotides read TGTGCCAGCAGTTTTGGGGGGACGTTCTACGAGCAGTACTTC.

The chain joins TRBV5-1 to TRBJ2-1; TRBD2 aligns across 10 bases. Germline-derived CDR1 and CDR2 are SGHRS and YFSETQ. V was pared by 0 bases and J by 0 bases, with 12 bases of the junction left unmatched. This CDR3 has 20 amino acids. The CDR3 loop reads CASSLAPGLAVSSSYNEQFF. The CDR3 nucleotides read TGCGCCAGCAGCTTGGCGCCCGGACTAGCGGTGTCGAGCTCCTACAATGAGCAGTTCTTC.

J is TRBJ1-1 and V is TRBV2; D is possibly TRBD1 (5 bases). Germline CDR1 SNHLY, CDR2 FYNNEI. CDR3 length: 10 amino acids. V was shortened by 8 bases and J by 8 bases, with 9 bases between the two germline ends. The CDR3 bases are TGTGCCAGCGGTGGGGCAGAAGCTTTCTTT. It encodes CASGGAEAFF.

This clone is a singleton in its sample. The chain employs TRBV5-6 and TRBJ2-1, with 10 bases aligning to TRBD2. V shed 4 bases, J shed 3 bases, and the junction held 4 bases outside the gene matches. Germline V gene lookup returns CDR1 SGHDT and CDR2 YYEEEE. CDR3 length: 15 amino acids. CDR3 in amino acids: CASSKTSGDYNEQFF. The CDR3 DNA reads TGTGCCAGCAGCAAAACTAGCGGGGACTACAATGAGCAGTTCTTC. Full variable domain (remainder filled in from reference TRBV5-6 and TRBJ2-1): DAGVTQSPTHLIKTRGQQVTLRCSPKSGHDTVSWYQQALGQGPQFIFQYYEEEERQRGNFPDRFSGHQFPNYSSELNVNALLLGDSALYLCASSKTSGDYNEQFFGPGTRLTVL.

The chain employs TRBV28 and TRBJ2-7; D tentatively fits TRBD1 or TRBD2 (5 bases each). Trimming stripped 7 bases from V and 3 bases from J, with 13 bases between. CDR1 is MDHEN and CDR2 is SYDVKM in the germline V gene. The CDR3 contains 13 residues. The chain's CDR3 is CASTEEGRYEQYF. The CDR3 nucleotides read TGTGCCAGCACAGAAGAGGGACGCTACGAGCAGTACTTC.

The chain recombines TRBV5-1 with TRBJ2-5; 13 bases map to TRBD2. The germline V gene has CDR1 SGHRS and CDR2 YFSETQ. This CDR3 comprises 17 residues. V dropped 3 bases and J dropped 5; count of bases not matched to a gene: 10. In nucleotides, the CDR3 is TGCGCCAGCAGCTGGACTAGCGGGAGAGAAGTGCTCGAGACCCAGTACTTC. This codes for CASSWTSGREVLETQYF.

CDR3 loop: CASSEEARSSYNEQFF. The DNA for the CDR3 is TGTGCCAGCAGTGAAGAGGCCCGGAGCTCCTACAATGAGCAGTTCTTC. This chain links TRBV2 with TRBJ2-1; D remains ambiguous. The ends were cut back, 1 base at V and 0 bases at J, with 10 bases in the middle. Germline CDR1 reads SNHLY; CDR2 reads FYNNEI. The CDR3 extends over 16 amino acids.

DNA for the CDR3: TGTGCCAGCAGTAAACAGGGACTGGGGTATGGCTACACCTTC. As protein: CASSKQGLGYGYTF. The chain recombines TRBV28 with TRBJ1-2; D may be TRBD1 (6 bases). Germline V CDR1 and CDR2: MDHEN, SYDVKM. The CDR3 extends over 14 amino acids. Trimming cost V 5 bases and J 5 bases, with 15 bases left between them.

Concerning this clone itself: The same CDR3 also results from other DNA sequences found in this sample. The rearrangement uses TRBV5-1 and TRBJ2-5; TRBD2 aligns across 16 bases. After removal of 0 bases from V and 4 bases from J, the junction contained 3 bases not matched to a gene. CDR3 length: 17 amino acids. Germline V gene sequence: CDR1 SGHRS, CDR2 YFSETQ. The CDR3 DNA sequence: TGCGCCAGCAGCTTGGAGGGACTAGCGGGAGGGGGAGAGACCCAGTACTTC. It is translated as CASSLEGLAGGGETQYF.

The chain combines TRBV19 with TRBJ2-2; TRBD1 matches 10 bases. Trimming at V came to 3 bases and at J to 5 bases, leaving 3 bases not matched to a gene. From germline, CDR1 is LNHDA and CDR2 SQIVND (reference sequence). The CDR3 extends over 15 amino acids. In DNA, the CDR3 is TGTGCCAGTAGTATGTGGACAGGGGGGACCGGGGAGCTGTTTTTT. Translation: CASSMWTGGTGELFF.

The genes are TRBV7-8 and TRBJ2-7; the D is unclear. CDR1 SGHVS and CDR2 FQNEAQ come from the germline V gene. The CDR3 runs to 13 residues. With 5 bases removed from V and 0 bases from J, the gap between germline ends came to 8 bases. In DNA form, the CDR3 reads TGTGCCAGCAGCCCCAGTTACTCCTACGAGCAGTACTTC. This sequence encodes CASSPSYSYEQYF.

V is TRBV27 and J is TRBJ2-2; 8 bases match TRBD2. Germline assignment: CDR1 MNHEY and CDR2 SMNVEV (reference sequence). Trimming took 1 base from V and 5 from J; bases not matched to a gene: 9. There are 17 residues in the CDR3. Here the CDR3 reads CASSLWVVSGNTGELFF. The CDR3 DNA sequence: TGTGCCAGCAGTTTATGGGTGGTTAGCGGGAATACCGGGGAGCTGTTTTTT.

The rearrangement uses TRBV7-9 and TRBJ2-1, with 8 bases aligning to TRBD1. There are 16 residues in the CDR3. Germline V gives CDR1 SEHNR, CDR2 FQNEAQ (reference sequence). Germline trimming cut 1 base from V and 3 bases from J; bases unmatched to any gene: 5. Here the CDR3 reads CASSLETGGFYNEQFF. The CDR3 nucleotides read TGTGCCAGCAGCTTAGAAACAGGGGGGTTCTACAATGAGCAGTTCTTC. Full variable domain (outside the CDR3, taken from reference TRBV7-9 and TRBJ2-1): DTGVSQNPRHKITKRGQNVTFRCDPISEHNRLYWYRQTLGQGPEFLTYFQNEAQLEKSRLLSDRFSAERPKGSFSTLEIQRTEQGDSAMYLCASSLETGGFYNEQFFGPGTRLTVL.

This clone appeared a single time. V gene TRBV13 combines with J gene TRBJ1-1, with 7 bases that match TRBD1. Germline values: CDR1 PRHDT, CDR2 FYEKMQ (reference sequence). The CDR3 contains 16 residues. V lost 0 bases to trimming and J lost 4 bases; unmatched junction nucleotides: 8. CDR3 nucleotides: TGTGCCAGCAGCTTAGGACAGGGGAGTGGGGGCACTGAAGCTTTCTTT. Translation gives CASSLGQGSGGTEAFF.

V is TRBV5-4 and J is TRBJ2-7, with D possibly being TRBD2 (8 bases). The germline V and J ends were trimmed by 5 bases and 5 bases, with 20 bases remaining between them. Germline CDR1 and CDR2: SGHNT and YYREEE (reference sequence). CDR3 length equals 15 residues. The CDR3 region is CASRRQGGRRDEQYF. The CDR3 DNA follows: TGTGCCAGCAGGAGACAGGGCGGGAGGCGGGACGAGCAGTACTTC. Full variable domain (outside the CDR3, taken from reference TRBV5-4 and TRBJ2-7): ETGVTQSPTHLIKTRGQQVTLRCSSQSGHNTVSWYQQALGQGPQFIFQYYREEENGRGNFPPRFSGLQFPNYSSELNVNALELDDSALYLCASRRQGGRRDEQYFGPGTRLTVT.

The chain recombines TRBV19 with TRBJ2-1; TRBD2 matches 16 bases. This CDR3 has 17 residues. The trim removed 6 bases at V and 2 bases at J, leaving 4 bases unmatched. Germline loops: CDR1 LNHDA, CDR2 SQIVND (reference sequence). In DNA, the CDR3 is TGTGCCAGTAGCCTGGGACTAGCGGGAGGGCCCTACAATGAGCAGTTCTTC. Amino acids: CASSLGLAGGPYNEQFF.